The present TCR beta chain was sequenced within a study of cytomegalovirus exposure and HLA in healthy donors. Study findings and constraints: Some V segments, TRBV6-2 and TRBV6-3 among them, were indistinguishable and were therefore excluded. One variant, a missense change in DCLRE1C, was linked in a later analysis to TCR beta V- and J-gene trimming. Most TCR sequences were rare, but some public TCRs occurred in many donors.

The study ran its PCR with 60 Vbeta and 13 Jbeta primers. Data came from immunoSEQ multiplex PCR; TCRdb stores just in-frame clones and leaves some out. The sample consists of about 93,000 clones, around 77% of them appearing once. V was clipped by 6 bases and J by 5 bases, with 7 bases between them. This CDR3 region has 10 residues. Germline V gene sequence: CDR1 DFQATT, CDR2 SNEGSKA (reference sequence). A note on this clone: The antigen remains undetermined.

Sequenced material: PBMCs. This clonotype was obtained from a boy aged 10-17 years in good health and CMV-seronegative. This chain joins TRBV20-1 and TRBJ1-2; D gene ambiguous. In nucleotides, the CDR3 is TGCAGTGCACCGGGGTATGGCTACACCTTC. Translation: CSAPGYGYTF.